The 18 T cell receptor beta chains listed next were all sequenced from one sample in a study of cytomegalovirus exposure and HLA in healthy donors. PCR used 60 Vbeta primers and 13 Jbeta primers. Here immunoSEQ multiplex PCR was the method, and the copy in TCRdb shows in-frame clones only, minus some. Altogether 95,000 to 130,000 clones are present, 9% to 10% being singletons, with the ten largest covering approximately 3%. Sequenced sample: PBMCs. The receptors shown here come from a man between 25 and 39 years old in good health and CMV-seronegative.

V gene TRBV6-5 combines with J gene TRBJ2-3, with D unresolved. Per germline, CDR1 MNHEY and CDR2 SVGAGI. CDR3 length: 13 residues. V dropped 5 bases and J dropped 6 bases, with 12 bases sitting between them. This CDR3 is CASSESGSDTQYF. For the CDR3, the DNA is TGTGCCAGCAGTGAGTCCGGGTCGGATACGCAGTATTTT.

The rearrangement links TRBV29-1 to TRBJ2-3; 9 positions agree with TRBD2. The CDR3 has 15 residues. The V gene's germline CDR1 is SQVTM and CDR2 ANQGSEA. The V and J ends lost 6 bases and 0 bases, in that order; junction bases with no gene match: 7. CDR3 DNA sequence: TGCAGCGTCGCCGGGACTAGCTCGAGCACAGATACGCAGTATTTT. Translation gives CSVAGTSSSTDTQYF.

In regard to this clone: An end of the junction differs from the germline gene, which may be a read error. The chain has TRBV7-7 and TRBJ2-1; 10 bases align to TRBD2. The CDR3 is 16 residues long. Per the germline V gene, CDR1 is SSHAT and CDR2 is FNYEAQ (reference sequence). CDR3 protein: CASSLVFTSGTNEQFF. The CDR3 coding sequence is TGTGCTAGCAGCTTAGTATTTACTAGCGGGACGAATGAGCAGTTCTTC.

This chain links TRBV13 with TRBJ2-7; 7 nucleotides align to TRBD1. This CDR3 is built from 14 residues. Germline CDR1 reads PRHDT; CDR2 reads FYEKMQ (reference sequence). V lost 3 bases and J lost 5; bases outside the gene matches: 7. CDR3 coding DNA: TGTGCCAGCAGCTTGTACAGGGACAGCGACGAGCAGTACTTC. It yields the protein CASSLYRDSDEQYF.

This clone has a handful of counts. CDR3 nucleotides: TGTGCCAGCAGAGGGGGACGTGGGGGCAATCAGCCCCAGCATTTT. Encoded protein: CASRGGRGGNQPQHF. The V call is TRBV6-6, the J call TRBJ1-5; TRBD1 is a possible D gene (6 bases). The CDR3 totals 15 residues. Germline values: CDR1 MNHNY, CDR2 SVGAGI (reference sequence). Trimming stripped 6 bases from V and 2 bases from J, with 14 bases between.

This rearrangement joins TRBV15 to TRBJ2-1, with TRBD2 as a possible D gene (6 bases). V was clipped by 6 bases and J by 5 bases, with 14 bases between them. The CDR3 sequence is 14 residues long. Germline CDR1 reads LNHNV; CDR2 reads YYDKDF (reference sequence). CDR3: CATRPGLNNNEQFF. The CDR3 coding sequence is TGTGCCACCAGGCCGGGACTGAATAACAATGAGCAGTTCTTC.

The chain is built from TRBV11-3 and TRBJ2-7; D gene ambiguous. Per the germline V gene, CDR1 is SGHNT and CDR2 is YENEEA. The CDR3 is made up of 12 amino acids. Trimming shortened V by 4 bases and J by 1 base, and 5 bases separated the two germline ends. CDR3 protein: CASSSQSYEQYF. As DNA, the CDR3 is TGTGCCAGCAGCTCGCAGTCCTACGAGCAGTACTTC.

A few counts support this clone. The rearrangement uses TRBV27 and TRBJ1-1; the D is unclear. V lost 0 bases, J lost 3 bases, and 14 bases lay in between. This CDR3 comprises 16 residues. Germline loops: CDR1 MNHEY, CDR2 SMNVEV (reference sequence). The DNA for the CDR3 is TGTGCCAGCAGTTTATCGTTGGGCCGAACGTACACTGAAGCTTTCTTT. This codes for CASSLSLGRTYTEAFF.

V is TRBV11-2 and J is TRBJ1-1, with D unclear. The germline V and J ends were trimmed by 1 base and 1 base, with 4 bases remaining between them. Germline V gives CDR1 SGHAT, CDR2 FQNNGV. This CDR3 contains 13 residues. The CDR3 coding sequence is TGTGCCAGCAGCTTAGTCCGGAACACTGAAGCTTTCTTT. It is translated as CASSLVRNTEAFF.

This clone was observed a few times. The rearrangement uses TRBV7-2 and TRBJ2-2; 9 nucleotides agree with TRBD2. This CDR3 has 16 residues. Trimming cost V 3 bases and J 2 bases; bases outside gene matches: 4. Germline V gene lookup returns CDR1 SGHTA and CDR2 FQGNSA. CDR3 sequence reads: CASSFRLAANTGELFF. As DNA, the CDR3 is TGTGCCAGCAGCTTTAGACTAGCGGCCAACACCGGGGAGCTGTTTTTT.

The gene calls are TRBV7-9 and TRBJ2-7, with D tentatively TRBD2 (7 bases). The CDR3 is made up of 13 amino acids. Trimming shortened V by 3 bases and J by 2 bases, and 8 bases separated the two germline ends. Germline V gene lookup returns CDR1 SEHNR and CDR2 FQNEAQ (reference sequence). The DNA for the CDR3 is TGTGCCAGCAGCTTCGGGGGGCCCTACGAGCAGTACTTC. Translation gives CASSFGGPYEQYF.

The gene calls are TRBV27 and TRBJ2-2; 10 nucleotides align to TRBD2. Germline lookup yields CDR1 MNHEY and CDR2 SMNVEV (reference sequence). CDR3 length equals 15 residues. V was pared by 4 bases and J by 7 bases, with 6 bases of the junction left unmatched. CDR3 coding DNA: TGTGCCAGCAGTTATTCCGGGACTAGCGACGGGGAGCTGTTTTTT. Translating it yields CASSYSGTSDGELFF.

As to this clone: Its ends do not fully match the called genes, so a read error is possible. The V call is TRBV28, the J call TRBJ1-1, with 7 bases lining up with TRBD1. The CDR3 sequence is 13 residues long. CDR1 and CDR2 from the germline V gene are MDHEN and SYDVKM. CDR3 bases: TGTGCCAGCAAAAAAGGGGGCAACATTGAAGCTTTCTTT. Protein product: CASKKGGNIEAFF.

The gene calls are TRBV2 and TRBJ2-3; 9 bases align to TRBD1. The J segment lost 4 bases and the V segment lost 6 bases, leaving 5 bases of the junction unmatched. The germline V gene encodes CDR1 SNHLY and CDR2 FYNNEI. This CDR3 contains 14 residues. CDR3 in DNA: TGTGCCAGCAGGGACAGGGGTTCCGCAGATACGCAGTATTTT. Encoded protein: CASRDRGSADTQYF.

This clone has more than one count but fewer than ten. This chain connects TRBV5-1 to TRBJ2-1, with 9 positions matching TRBD2. This CDR3 region has 15 residues. V shed 6 bases, J shed 10 bases, and the junction held 14 bases outside the gene matches. From germline, CDR1 is SGHRS and CDR2 YFSETQ. CDR3 DNA sequence: TGCGCCAGCAAACTGGAGGGCAGCGGGAGGCTCGAGCAGTTCTTC. Amino acids: CASKLEGSGRLEQFF.

This clone was counted a few times. J is TRBJ2-7 and V is TRBV7-8; a weak D match, TRBD1 (6 bases). Germline assignment: CDR1 SGHVS and CDR2 FQNEAQ. V shed 3 bases and J shed 4 bases, with 13 bases lying between them. This CDR3 comprises 14 residues. CDR3 loop: CASSFRDTLYEQYF. CDR3 nucleotide sequence: TGTGCCAGCAGCTTCCGGGACACCCTTTACGAGCAGTACTTC.

J is TRBJ1-3 and V is TRBV11-3; TRBD1 matches 7 bases. Germline trimming cut 5 bases from V and 1 base from J; bases unmatched to any gene: 8. The CDR3 covers 16 residues. Germline values: CDR1 SGHNT, CDR2 YENEEA. The DNA of the CDR3 is TGTGCCAGCAGCATAACAGGGGCCCGGTCTGGAAACACCATATATTTT. This encodes CASSITGARSGNTIYF.

The V gene is TRBV10-2, the J gene TRBJ1-1; D is uncertain. Germline CDR1 is WSHSY and CDR2 is SAAADI. The CDR3 extends over 12 amino acids. V gave up 7 bases and J gave up 1 base, with 7 bases separating them. The DNA for the CDR3 is TGCGCCAGCAATCCCGGGAACACTGAAGCTTTCTTT. This translates into CASNPGNTEAFF.